This is a list of T cell receptor beta chains from one sample in a study of cytomegalovirus exposure and HLA in healthy donors. Some clones are missing from TCRdb's copy, which holds only in-frame ones; the method was immunoSEQ multiplex PCR. This specimen shows approximately 140,000 clones; the ten leading clones hold approximately 2.4%. Sequenced material: PBMCs. These receptors were taken from a man between 40 and 49 years old in good health and CMV-seronegative. Both conserved end residues are part of each CDR3. A D gene is named only where the DNA matches it firmly.

TRBJ1-1 | NA | TRBV27 | CASRSLGQLMNTEAFF | TGTGCCAGCCGATCGCTAGGACAGTTGATGAACACTGAAGCTTTCTTT
TRBJ2-6 | TRBD1 | TRBV7-8 | CASSLLTGERGSGGANVLTF | TGTGCCAGCAGCTTGCTTACAGGGGAACGAGGCAGCGGTGGGGCCAACGTCCTGACTTTC
TRBJ2-1 | NA | TRBV7-2 | CASSLGQGTRNEQFF | TGTGCCAGCAGCTTAGGGCAGGGAACTCGGAATGAGCAGTTCTTC
TRBJ2-3 | NA | TRBV7-3 | CASSTGGEGTDTQYF | TGTGCCAGCAGCACCGGTGGGGAGGGCACAGATACGCAGTATTTT
TRBJ2-7 | NA | TRBV7-9 | CASSRQRTDSYEQYF | TGTGCCAGCAGCCGCCAGCGGACCGATTCCTACGAGCAGTACTTC
TRBJ2-1 | TRBD1 | TRBV5-6 | CASSFRDRSTSRQFF | TGTGCCAGCAGCTTCCGGGACAGGTCAACGAGTAGGCAGTTCTTC
TRBJ1-1 | NA | TRBV5-1 | CASSQENTEAFF | TGCGCCAGCAGCCAGGAAAACACTGAAGCTTTCTTT
TRBJ1-1 | TRBD1 | TRBV4-3 | CASSHAGGPNTEAFF | TGCGCCAGCAGCCATGCAGGGGGCCCGAACACTGAAGCTTTCTTT
TRBJ2-3 | TRBD1 | TRBV5-8 | CALRGRGTDTQYF | TGTGCCCTCAGGGGGCGCGGCACAGATACGCAGTATTTT
TRBJ1-5 | NA | TRBV6-4 | CASSEEPYSNQPQHF | TGTGCCAGCAGTGAGGAGCCGTATAGCAATCAGCCCCAGCATTTT
TRBJ2-1 | TRBD1 | TRBV7-2 | CASSLDRGSYNEQFF | TGTGCCAGCAGCTTGGACAGGGGTTCCTACAATGAGCAGTTCTTC
TRBJ1-2 | TRBD1 | TRBV29-1 | CSVDQGQGALYGYTF | TGCAGCGTTGATCAGGGACAGGGAGCGCTCTATGGCTACACCTTC
TRBJ2-7 | NA | TRBV4-1 | CASSQEVAGYYEQYF | TGCGCCAGCAGCCAAGAAGTGGCGGGTTACTACGAGCAGTACTTC
TRBJ1-2 | NA | TRBV5-1 | CASSHRDTHYGYTF | TGCGCCAGCAGCCACCGGGACACTCACTATGGCTACACCTTC
TRBJ2-5 | TRBD2 | TRBV6-5 | CASSYFRGVKETQYF | TGTGCCAGCAGTTATTTTCGGGGGGTGAAAGAGACCCAGTACTTC
TRBJ2-7 | NA | TRBV5-6 | CASSLGPGQIYDGQYF | TGTGCCAGCAGCTTGGGACCGGGACAAATCTACGACGGGCAGTACTTC
TRBJ1-6 | TRBD1 | TRBV7-9 | CASSVGQFYNSPLHF | TGTGCCAGCAGCGTGGGACAGTTCTATAATTCACCCCTCCACTTT
TRBJ2-5 | TRBD2 | TRBV7-8 | CASSTKMGLAGFQETQYF | TGTGCCAGCAGCACAAAGATGGGACTAGCGGGGTTTCAAGAGACCCAGTACTTC
TRBJ2-7 | NA | TRBV6-1 | CASRCDRNF | TGTGCCAGCAGATGCGACAGGAACTTC
TRBJ2-7 | NA | TRBV18 | CASSPGLWGEQYF | TGTGCCAGCTCACCCGGACTATGGGGCGAGCAGTACTTC
TRBJ2-5 | TRBD2 | TRBV2 | CASSLLGSGGPMGETQYF | TGTGCCAGCAGTCTCCTCGGTAGCGGGGGGCCAATGGGAGAGACCCAGTACTTC
TRBJ1-1 | NA | TRBV6-5 | CASSPGQWTTFF | TGTGCCAGCAGCCCCGGACAGTGGACAACTTTCTTT
TRBJ1-6 | TRBD1 | TRBV19 | CASSTGQGDSPLHF | TGTGCCAGTAGTACCGGACAGGGAGACTCACCCCTCCACTTT
TRBJ2-5 | TRBD2 | TRBV7-3 | CASSGTSGGAGETQYF | TGTGCCAGCAGCGGGACTAGCGGGGGGGCTGGTGAGACCCAGTACTTC
TRBJ2-5 | NA | TRBV7-7 | CASSPLERGGETQYF | TGTGCCAGCAGTCCCTTGGAAAGGGGAGGAGAGACCCAGTACTTC
TRBJ1-1 | NA | TRBV7-3 | CASSWGNPGTEAFF | TGTGCCAGCAGCTGGGGAAACCCGGGAACTGAAGCTTTCTTT
TRBJ2-7 | TRBD1 | TRBV4-3 | CASSKDRGNYEQYF | TGCGCCAGCAGCAAGGACAGGGGGAACTACGAGCAGTACTTC
TRBJ1-4 | NA | TRBV28 | CASRRDGVTNEKLFF | TGTGCCAGCAGACGTGACGGGGTAACTAATGAAAAACTGTTTTTT
TRBJ2-1 | TRBD2 | TRBV5-6 | CASSPLAGGYNEQFF | TGTGCCAGCAGCCCACTAGCGGGGGGGTACAATGAGCAGTTCTTC
TRBJ2-7 | NA | TRBV21-1 | CASSKRWAGGYYEQYF | TGTGCCAGCAGTAAGAGGTGGGCAGGGGGATATTACGAGCAGTACTTC
TRBJ2-2 | TRBD1 | TRBV5-5 | CASSRQGTAGELFF | TGTGCCAGCAGCCGACAGGGTACGGCCGGGGAGCTGTTTTTT